The 16 T cell receptor beta chains listed next were all sequenced from one sample in a study of T cells after yellow fever vaccination. TCRdb recomputed calls from the 5' RACE reads with MiXCR, one row per CDR3 protein. The sample holds roughly 120,000 distinct CDR3 sequences; 6.5% to 8% are singletons and the top ten take roughly 2.5%. The sequenced sample was CD4+ T cells sorted from PBMCs, obtained more than 8 days after the first yellow fever vaccination. The source is a man aged 18 to 29 who received the YFV17D yellow fever vaccine.

The chain recombines TRBV6-6 with TRBJ2-4; the D is unclear. Germline CDR1 reads MNHNY; CDR2 reads SVGAGI (reference sequence). This CDR3 has 13 residues. V was trimmed by 7 bases and J by 15 bases, leaving 22 bases between them. CDR3 coding DNA: TGTGCCAGCACCCCGGACCCCACACTGTCTTGGTACTTC. Its translation is CASTPDPTLSWYF.

This clonotype was counted ten times or more. The chain links TRBV15 to TRBJ2-5; 8 bases line up with TRBD1. Looked up from germline, CDR1 is LNHNV and CDR2 is YYDKDF (reference sequence). J gave up 5 bases and V 5 bases, and 10 bases lay outside the gene matches. CDR3 length: 15 amino acids. The CDR3, as DNA: TGTGCCACCAGCTCATTACGAGGACAGGGTGAGACCCAGTACTTC. Amino acid sequence: CATSSLRGQGETQYF.

The sample holds a few counts of this clonotype. The V call is TRBV9, the J call TRBJ2-1, with D possibly being TRBD2 (5 bases). The CDR3 runs 14 residues. V lost 0 bases and J 1 base, leaving 5 bases between the germline ends. Germline lookup yields CDR1 SGDLS and CDR2 YYNGEE. CDR3 region: CASSVGESYNEQFF. In DNA, the CDR3 is TGTGCCAGCAGCGTAGGGGAGTCCTACAATGAGCAGTTCTTC.

This clonotype was recorded at least ten times. The CDR3 sequence is CASGQGANTEAFF. The CDR3 bases are TGTGCCAGCGGACAGGGGGCGAACACTGAAGCTTTCTTT. The rearrangement uses TRBV5-4 and TRBJ1-1; TRBD1 matches at 11 bases. V shed 7 bases and J 1 base; nucleotides not matched to a gene: 0. The CDR3 is made up of 13 amino acids. Germline lookup yields CDR1 SGHNT and CDR2 YYREEE (reference sequence).

At least ten counts were recorded for this clonotype. The V and J genes are TRBV5-4 and TRBJ2-7; the D call may be TRBD1 or TRBD2 (5 bases each). The V end lost 1 base, the J end lost 5 bases, and 10 bases lay between the germline ends. The CDR3 is 13 amino acids. The germline V gene encodes CDR1 SGHNT and CDR2 YYREEE (reference sequence). CDR3 sequence reads: CASSLKGRDEQYV. The CDR3 nucleotides are TGTGCCAGCAGCTTGAAGGGACGGGACGAGCAGTACGTC.

This clonotype was counted many times. The J gene is TRBJ2-1, the V gene TRBV7-9; tentative D call: TRBD1 (5 bases). Germline assignment: CDR1 SEHNR and CDR2 FQNEAQ (reference sequence). V gave up 4 bases and J gave up 5 bases, with 15 bases separating them. The CDR3 loop spans 15 amino acids. The CDR3 DNA sequence: TGTGCCAGCAGCTCAGGGTTCCGGCAAAACAATGAGCAGTTCTTC. Amino acids: CASSSGFRQNNEQFF. The full variable domain, rest sourced from reference TRBV7-9 and TRBJ2-1, is DTGVSQNPRHKITKRGQNVTFRCDPISEHNRLYWYRQTLGQGPEFLTYFQNEAQLEKSRLLSDRFSAERPKGSFSTLEIQRTEQGDSAMYLCASSSGFRQNNEQFFGPGTRLTVL.

This clonotype came up many times. CDR3 DNA: TGTGCCAGCAGGGTAGCGGGGCAGCCCACAGATACGCAGTATTTT. The encoded protein is CASRVAGQPTDTQYF. The rearrangement uses TRBV12-3 or TRBV12-4 and TRBJ2-3; TRBD2 aligns across 8 bases. There are 15 residues in the CDR3. After removal of 6 bases from V and 2 bases from J, the junction contained 7 bases not matched to a gene.

This clonotype has a count of ten or more. The chain recombines TRBV24-1 with TRBJ2-1, with D unclear. CDR1 is KGHDR, CDR2 SFDVKD, per germline. Trimming shortened V by 4 bases and J by 9 bases, and 9 bases separated the two germline ends. The CDR3 runs to 12 residues. The CDR3 region is CATSDPFGEQFF. For the CDR3, the DNA is TGTGCCACCAGTGACCCCTTCGGTGAGCAGTTCTTC.

In its sample, this clonotype was seen many times. The chain recombines TRBV6-5 with TRBJ1-3; D unclear. Germline CDR1 MNHEY, CDR2 SVGAGI. The CDR3 has 14 residues. The V end lost 6 bases, the J end lost 2 bases, and 11 bases lay between the germline ends. CDR3 in DNA: TGTGCCAGCAGCCCCGGTTTGCCTGGAAACACCATATATTTT. It translates to CASSPGLPGNTIYF.

This clonotype was seen repeatedly, ten times or more. The V call is TRBV5-6, the J call TRBJ2-7; no definite D call. Trimming removed 0 bases from V and 3 bases from J, with 4 bases in between. The CDR3 extends over 12 amino acids. Germline loops: CDR1 SGHDT, CDR2 YYEEEE. DNA for the CDR3: TGTGCCAGCAGCTTGGAACGCTACGAGCAGTACTTC. It is translated as CASSLERYEQYF.

This clonotype has at least ten counts. The chain links TRBV3-1 to TRBJ2-2, with a possible D match to TRBD1 (5 bases). Per germline, CDR1 LGHDT and CDR2 YNNKEL (reference sequence). Trimming shortened V by 0 bases and J by 6 bases, and 11 bases separated the two germline ends. The CDR3 runs 15 residues. The CDR3 DNA sequence: TGTGCCAGCAGCCAAGAAGGGGTCCGCTCCGGGGAGCTGTTTTTT. Amino acid sequence: CASSQEGVRSGELFF.

There are many counts of this clonotype. V is TRBV6-1 and J is TRBJ2-1, with D perhaps matching TRBD2 (5 bases). CDR1 is MNHNS and CDR2 is SASEGT in the germline V gene. This CDR3 spans 14 amino acids. V was clipped by 3 bases and J by 8 bases, with 14 bases between them. In DNA, the CDR3 is TGTGCCAGCAGTGATTTCGGGCCGAGGGATGAGCAGTTCTTC. Encoded protein: CASSDFGPRDEQFF.

The sample holds many counts of this clonotype. The rearrangement links TRBV28 to TRBJ1-4; 10 nucleotides align to TRBD1. Germline loops: CDR1 MDHEN, CDR2 SYDVKM. V shed 6 bases, J shed 8 bases, and the junction held 6 bases outside the gene matches. The CDR3 is 14 amino acids. CDR3 nucleotides: TGTGCCAGCAGCCCCGGGACAGGGGTGGAAAAACTGTTTTTT. It codes for CASSPGTGVEKLFF.

With regard to this clonotype: Being one base from a much bigger clone, this may be a read error. V and J are TRBV9 and TRBJ2-5; TRBD1 agrees at 8 bases. CDR1 and CDR2 from the germline V gene are SGDLS and YYNGEE. The CDR3 loop spans 16 amino acids. The V gene end was trimmed by 4 bases and the J gene end by 0 bases; junction bases not matched to a gene: 8. CDR3 sequence: CASSTGTGSYQETQYF. Here the CDR3 DNA reads TGTGCCAGCAGCACTGGGACAGGATCGTACCAAGAGACCCAGTACTTC.

The sample holds many counts of this clonotype. The V gene is TRBV5-4, the J gene TRBJ2-2; D gene uncertain. The V and J ends lost 0 bases and 5 bases respectively, with 2 bases between them. Germline CDR1 is SGHNT and CDR2 is YYREEE (reference sequence). This CDR3 has 12 amino acids. CDR3 nucleotide sequence: TGTGCCAGCAGCTTGGAGACCGGGGAGCTGTTTTTT. The encoded protein is CASSLETGELFF.

This clonotype was observed many times. V is TRBV10-3 and J is TRBJ2-5; possibly TRBD1 for D (5 bases). The CDR3 is 15 residues long. CDR1 is ENHRY and CDR2 is SYGVKD in the germline V gene. V was trimmed by 0 bases and J by 4 bases, leaving 12 bases between them. CDR3 sequence: CAISESGHHLETQYF. CDR3 sequence (DNA): TGTGCCATCAGTGAGTCGGGGCACCACTTAGAGACCCAGTACTTC.